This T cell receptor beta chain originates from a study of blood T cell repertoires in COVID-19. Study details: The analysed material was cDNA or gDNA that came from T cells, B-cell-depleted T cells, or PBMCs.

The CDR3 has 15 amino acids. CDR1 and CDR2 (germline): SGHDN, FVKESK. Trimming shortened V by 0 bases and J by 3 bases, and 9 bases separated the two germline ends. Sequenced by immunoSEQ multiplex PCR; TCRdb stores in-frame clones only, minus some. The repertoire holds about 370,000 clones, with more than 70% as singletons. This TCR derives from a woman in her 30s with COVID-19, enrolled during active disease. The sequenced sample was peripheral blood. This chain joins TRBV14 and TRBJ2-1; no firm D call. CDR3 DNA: TGTGCCAGCAGCCAAGACTGGGCGATCTACAATGAGCAGTTCTTC. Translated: CASSQDWAIYNEQFF. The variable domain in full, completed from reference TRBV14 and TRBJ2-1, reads EAGVTQFPSHSVIEKGQTVTLRCDPISGHDNLYWYRRVMGKEIKFLLHFVKESKQDESGMPNNRFLAERTGGTYSTLKVQPAELEDSGVYFCASSQDWAIYNEQFFGPGTRLTVL.